The T cell receptor (beta chain) described here comes from a study of Graves' ophthalmopathy and Graves' hyperthyroidism (dated by TCRdb to 2016 to 2018). The study in broad terms: Peripheral blood was collected before any treatment was given, at the time of initial diagnosis. For independent validation, a separate cohort was made up of 18 hyperthyroidism patients plus 17 patients who later progressed from hyperthyroidism to ophthalmopathy. In total, some 140 blood samples were TCR-sequenced: approximately 40 ophthalmopathy, under 80 hyperthyroidism and some 17 hyperthyroidism-to-ophthalmopathy patients. To explore V-J signatures that distinguish ophthalmopathy from hyperthyroidism, a discovery set of about a hundred patients was enrolled, made up of around 44 with ophthalmopathy and around 57 with stable hyperthyroidism. In five to seven hyperthyroidism patients, T-cell repertoires of thyroid tissue and blood were compared. The roughly 90 discovery patients were divided at random into training and test sets in a 7:3 ratio. Following sample collection, hyperthyroidism patients were given methimazole at a starting dose of 30 mg daily, and ophthalmopathy patients were given high-dose intravenous methylprednisolone. The study used signatures of the TCR beta repertoire to tell Graves' ophthalmopathy apart from Graves' hyperthyroidism and to predict which patients would progress to ophthalmopathy.

Hyperthyroidism was defined as stable when no progression to ophthalmopathy occurred within 18 months of follow-up. Hyperthyroidism patients were newly diagnosed, were aged 18 to 65 years, and had a disease duration under 2 months. Anyone with other autoimmune diseases, uncontrolled infections, pregnancy or lactation was excluded from the study. Clinical symptoms, serum thyroxine, TRAb, thyroid ultrasound and orbital computed tomography formed the basis of the diagnosis. Ficoll-Paque density gradient centrifugation was used to isolate PBMCs from around 10 ml of fresh peripheral blood. Trizol reagent was used to extract the total RNA, and its quality was then checked on an Agilent 2100 Bioanalyzer. This clonotype has at least ten counts. Its antigen remains unidentified. There are no base qualities to consult, and no much larger clone falls within one base. Here is what the overall study found, with its caveats: Among expanded thyroid clonotypes with frequency above 0.001, most also showed up in blood, which suggests that blood repertoires may reflect the thyroid immune response. In validation, the model predicted ophthalmopathy progression with about 70% sensitivity and approximately 75% specificity; about a dozen predicted patients were CT-confirmed with GO in a median of around 6 months. In cross-validation, the 13-signature model distinguished ophthalmopathy from stable hyperthyroidism with 87.88% sensitivity and about 81% specificity, while in the test set the corresponding values were about 79% and 69%. No statistical method was used to set the sample size in advance, and the investigators knew which group each participant was assigned to.

From V the trimming removes 0 bases and from J it removes 4 bases, while the gene matches leave 8 bases of the junction unaccounted for. According to the germline V gene, CDR1 reads MNHNS and CDR2 reads SASEGT. The CDR3 runs 16 amino acids, cysteine and phenylalanine included. This entry keeps only the CDR3 DNA: 48 bases, framed from base 1. For repertoire sequencing, the TCR beta CDR3 regions were amplified from RNA transcripts. HTBI primers and the Qiagen OneStep RT-PCR kit were used in a first-round RT-PCR, which was followed by a second-round multiplex PCR, size selection and purification. Libraries were sequenced on an Illumina HiSeq2000 using paired-end 100 bp reads. Under the source paper's analysis protocol: Reads were processed with SOAPnuke, discarding reads with adapters, uncalled bases, mean Phred below 15, or no exact constant-primer or identifier match. High-quality paired reads were merged with COPE v1.2.5. Unique nucleotide sequences were defined as clonotypes and aligned to IMGT TRB V, D and J references using MiTCR v1.1. Analysis was restricted to V-J combinations with a frequency above 0.0001, which covered roughly 99% of repertoires. For each V-J combination, a TCR clonal expansion and chaos score was defined as F50 clonal expansion divided by the chaos observed in the TCRdist matrix. Welch's t-statistics and random forest were used to narrow the features down to more than 10 V-J combinations, which were then fed into a naive Bayes classifier. Thyroid-blood repertoire similarity was quantified with the Morisita-Horn index. Using fastp at Q25 and MiXCR, TCRdb reprocessed the public reads and kept productive beta chains. Rows matching on CDR3 protein sequence are summarized as one entry with the most common DNA and genes. The V and J calls were not made by the authors but by TCRdb's processing. This sample gives 600,000 to 650,000 distinct CDR3 sequences in total; about 24% of them show up just once. Of the sample, approximately 6.5% is held by the ten largest clones.

This TCR was recovered from a woman aged 18-29 years with stable Graves' hyperthyroidism. Some clones in this sample may be carry-over from other donors' samples. Donor details come from another sample of the same person, matched by shared clones. The chain links TRBV6-1 with TRBJ1-1; TRBD1 agrees with 7 junctional bases. Material for sequencing was peripheral blood. The CDR3 region reads CASSEALTGDSTEAFF. The DNA sequence is TGTGCCAGCAGTGAAGCGCTCACAGGGGACAGCACTGAAGCTTTCTTT.